The rows below give T cell receptor beta chains drawn from one sample of a study of blood T cells in healthy people across ages. TCRdb ran MiXCR on the 5' RACE reads and lists one entry per CDR3 protein. The data hold over 750,000 distinct CDR3 sequences, with roughly 25% observed a single time. This sample was shared with a second study, whose subject was T cells of mothers and their children.

The specimen was blood. The origin of the receptors is a boy aged 5-17 years in good health. Each CDR3 is given with its conserved first and last residue. D genes are given only for firm matches. Clone size is stated in some rows and not others, as once, few, many or a class when expanded.

v_call	clone_size	d_call	cdr3_length	j_call	cdr3_nt	cdr3_aa
TRBV14	-	TRBD1	15	TRBJ1-5	TGTGCCAGCAGCCAAGGGACAGGGAAATATCAGCCCCAGCATTTT	CASSQGTGKYQPQHF
TRBV20-1	-	-	13	TRBJ2-7	TGCAGTGCTATTGATCCAGACTCCTACGAGCAGTACTTC	CSAIDPDSYEQYF
TRBV14	-	-	12	TRBJ2-3	TGTGCCAGCAGCCAAGAAGCAGATACGCAGTATTTT	CASSQEADTQYF
TRBV24-1	-	-	15	TRBJ2-7	TGTGCCACCAGTGATTCCCGGGACCCCACCGGCGAGCAGTACTTC	CATSDSRDPTGEQYF
TRBV29-1	few	TRBD2	13	TRBJ2-1	TGCAGCGTCTCCGGGACTAGCGTGACTGAGCAGTTCTTC	CSVSGTSVTEQFF
TRBV10-3	-	-	14	TRBJ2-7	TGTGCCATCAGTAACGGCAGGGGATCCTACGAGCAGTACTTC	CAISNGRGSYEQYF
TRBV7-2	-	TRBD1	15	TRBJ2-5	TGTGCCAGCAGCGAAAGACAGGGGATGCGGGAGACCCAGTACTTC	CASSERQGMRETQYF
TRBV3-1	-	-	15	TRBJ2-3	TGTGCCAGCAGCCAAGACAGGGGCAAAGCAGATACGCAGTATTTT	CASSQDRGKADTQYF
TRBV29-1	few	-	18	TRBJ2-5	TGCAGCGTTGCCTTAATCTCGCAGCGGAGGGATTACCAAGAGACCCAGTACTTC	CSVALISQRRDYQETQYF
TRBV5-1	-	TRBD1	15	TRBJ2-1	TGCGCCAGCAGCTTGGGGACAGGGGACGGGGATGAGCAGTTCTTC	CASSLGTGDGDEQFF
TRBV7-3	-	-	12	TRBJ2-1	TGTGCCAGCAGCACGGGTGACAACGAGCAGTTCTTC	CASSTGDNEQFF
TRBV20-1	-	-	13	TRBJ2-1	TGCAGTGCTTATCGGGACTCCTACAATGAGCAGTTCTTC	CSAYRDSYNEQFF
TRBV7-2	few	TRBD2	14	TRBJ2-5	TGTGCCAGCAGCTTACTCGCTAGCGGGGCCACCCAGTACTTC	CASSLLASGATQYF
TRBV25-1	-	-	13	TRBJ1-1	TGTGCCAGCAGTGGAGGGGCGGGAACTGAAGCTTTCTTT	CASSGGAGTEAFF
TRBV9	-	-	13	TRBJ1-2	TGTGCCAGCAGCGCACCGCCCGACTATGGCTACACCTTC	CASSAPPDYGYTF
TRBV28	-	-	12	TRBJ2-5	TGTGCCAGCAGCAACCGCGCGATTACCCAGTACTTC	CASSNRAITQYF
TRBV29-1	few	TRBD2	14	TRBJ2-3	TGCAGCGGAGGACTAGCGGGAGCCGGAGATACGCAGTATTTT	CSGGLAGAGDTQYF
TRBV28	-	TRBD1	14	TRBJ1-2	TGTGCCAGCAGTTTAGTGGACAGGGAGTATGGCTACACCTTC	CASSLVDREYGYTF
TRBV4-1	few	TRBD2	14	TRBJ2-7	TGCGCCAGCAGCCAGATGACTAGCGGCTACGAGCAGTACTTC	CASSQMTSGYEQYF
TRBV10-3	few	TRBD1	17	TRBJ2-4	TGTGCCATCAGTGACAACTCCGGACAGGGGGCCAAAAACATTCAGTACTTC	CAISDNSGQGAKNIQYF
TRBV27	few	-	14	TRBJ2-7	TGTGCCAGCAGTTTCGCACCTGGAGTCTACGAGCAGTACTTC	CASSFAPGVYEQYF
TRBV7-2	-	TRBD1	16	TRBJ2-7	TGTGCCAGCAGTTCTCCAGGACAGGGGGCTAGCTACGAGCAGTACTTC	CASSSPGQGASYEQYF
TRBV12-3/TRBV12-4	few	TRBD1	13	TRBJ2-2	TGTGCCAGCACCGGGACAGCCACCGGGGAGCTGTTTTTT	CASTGTATGELFF
TRBV7-8	few	TRBD2	15	TRBJ2-1	TGTGCCAGCAGCAGGAGCGGTAGCGGGGTCTATGAGCAGTTCTTC	CASSRSGSGVYEQFF
TRBV20-1	few	TRBD2	15	TRBJ2-4	TGCAGTGCTGGTCGACTAGCGGGAGTGATAAACATTCAGTACTTC	CSAGRLAGVINIQYF
TRBV5-1	-	TRBD1	15	TRBJ2-3	TGCGCCAGCAGCCATGGGACAGTCCGTACAGATACGCAGTATTTT	CASSHGTVRTDTQYF
TRBV10-3	few	-	13	TRBJ1-2	TGTGCCATCTGGGCAGGGAGGGACTATGGCTACACCTTC	CAIWAGRDYGYTF
TRBV7-6	few	-	16	TRBJ2-7	TGTGCCAGCAGCTTCGACAGGAACCTCTCTACCTACGAGCAGTACTTC	CASSFDRNLSTYEQYF
TRBV7-2	few	TRBD1	15	TRBJ2-7	TGTGCCAGCAGCGAAGGGACAGGGCAGGGCTACGAGCAGTACTTC	CASSEGTGQGYEQYF
TRBV12-3/TRBV12-4	few	-	16	TRBJ1-3	TGTGCCAGCAGTTTAGCGTCCTCGGAGTCTGGAAACACCATATATTTT	CASSLASSESGNTIYF
TRBV7-9	-	-	14	TRBJ2-7	TGTGCCAGCAGCTTAGCGGGACTCCTTGACGAGCAGTACTTC	CASSLAGLLDEQYF
TRBV6-2/TRBV6-3	many	-	14	TRBJ1-5	TGTGCCAGCACCCATCGGATGGGAGATCAGCCCCAGCATTTT	CASTHRMGDQPQHF
TRBV13	once	TRBD2	14	TRBJ2-5	TGTGCCAGCAGCCGGACTAGCGGGAGCGAGACCCAGTACTTC	CASSRTSGSETQYF
TRBV15	few	-	15	TRBJ2-2	TGTGCCACCAGCGTCTATACAGCGAACACCGGGGAGCTGTTTTTT	CATSVYTANTGELFF
TRBV28	few	-	16	TRBJ1-1	TGTGCCAGCAGTTTATACGTCGGGGGGCCGGGTACTGAAGCTTTCTTT	CASSLYVGGPGTEAFF
TRBV7-6	few	TRBD2	15	TRBJ2-1	TGTGCCAGCAGCTTACTAGCGGGGGGGCCACATGAGCAGTTCTTC	CASSLLAGGPHEQFF
TRBV28	few	-	11	TRBJ1-4	TGTGCCAGCAGTTTAGACAAAGGCCTGTTTTTT	CASSLDKGLFF
TRBV27	few	-	15	TRBJ2-7	TGTGCCAGCAGTCCCTACCCGGACGGGGCCTACGAGCAGTACTTC	CASSPYPDGAYEQYF
TRBV29-1	-	-	12	TRBJ1-2	TGCAGCGCTCCCCTGGACAGAGGGGGCTACACCTTC	CSAPLDRGGYTF
TRBV29-1	few	TRBD1	13	TRBJ2-7	TGCAGCGTTAGGGGGGACAGGGAGAACGAGCAGTACTTC	CSVRGDRENEQYF
TRBV7-9	few	-	15	TRBJ1-1	TGTGCCAGCACCTTGGAAAGGGGGGGGGACACTGAAGCTTTCTTT	CASTLERGGDTEAFF
TRBV12-3/TRBV12-4	-	-	14	TRBJ2-4	TGTGCCAGCAGTCCCCTTAAATCCAAAAACATTCAGTACTTC	CASSPLKSKNIQYF
TRBV20-1	few	-	15	TRBJ2-5	TGCAGTGCTAGTCTCGCGGGACGGCAGAAAGAGACCCAGTACTTC	CSASLAGRQKETQYF
TRBV28	-	-	18	TRBJ2-1	TGTGCCAGCAGTTTACGCGATGGGGGAGCCTTTTCCTACAATGAGCAGTTCTTC	CASSLRDGGAFSYNEQFF
TRBV28	-	TRBD1	17	TRBJ2-6	TGTGCCAGCAGTTCGGGACAGGGCCACTCTGGGGCCAACGTCCTGACTTTC	CASSSGQGHSGANVLTF
TRBV28	-	TRBD2	16	TRBJ2-5	TGTGCCAGCAGTCCTCTAGCGGGAGGGCCTGAAGAGACCCAGTACTTC	CASSPLAGGPEETQYF
TRBV4-2	-	-	15	TRBJ2-1	TGTGCCAGCAGCCAAGATTTATTAGGGATCAATGAGCAGTTCTTC	CASSQDLLGINEQFF
TRBV11-2	-	TRBD2	15	TRBJ2-7	TGTGCCAGCAGGCCCGGGACTATCCCCTCCTACGAGCAGTACTTC	CASRPGTIPSYEQYF
TRBV5-5	few	-	12	TRBJ2-1	TGTGCCAGCAGCTTGAGGCGTGTTGAGCAGTTCTTC	CASSLRRVEQFF
TRBV29-1	-	TRBD1	15	TRBJ2-5	TGCAGCGTTGAGACAGGGTTTTCCAATGGGGAGACCCAGTACTTC	CSVETGFSNGETQYF
TRBV27	-	TRBD1	13	TRBJ1-2	TGTGCCAGCAGTTTATGGACAGGGGATGGCTACACCTTC	CASSLWTGDGYTF
TRBV29-1	-	-	13	TRBJ1-2	TGCAGCGTTGGACAGAAGCAAAACTATGGCTACACCTTC	CSVGQKQNYGYTF
TRBV29-1	-	-	10	TRBJ1-2	TGCAGCGTCCGGGACGGTGGCTACACCTTC	CSVRDGGYTF